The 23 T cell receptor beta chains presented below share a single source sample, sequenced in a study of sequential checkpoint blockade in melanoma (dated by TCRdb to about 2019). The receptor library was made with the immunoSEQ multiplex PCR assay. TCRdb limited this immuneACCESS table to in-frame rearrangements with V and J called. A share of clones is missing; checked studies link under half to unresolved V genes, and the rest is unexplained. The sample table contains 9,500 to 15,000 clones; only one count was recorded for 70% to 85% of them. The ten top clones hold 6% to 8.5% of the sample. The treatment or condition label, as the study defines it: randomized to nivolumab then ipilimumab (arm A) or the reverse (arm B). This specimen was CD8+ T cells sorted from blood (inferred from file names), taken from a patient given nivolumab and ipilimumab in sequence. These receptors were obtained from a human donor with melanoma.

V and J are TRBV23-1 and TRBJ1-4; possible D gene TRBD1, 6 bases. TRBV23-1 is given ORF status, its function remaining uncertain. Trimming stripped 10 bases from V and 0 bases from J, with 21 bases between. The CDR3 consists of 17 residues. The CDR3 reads CATDRPGARATNEKLFF. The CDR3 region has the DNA TGCGCCACCGACAGGCCAGGTGCGAGAGCAACTAATGAAAAACTGTTTTTT.

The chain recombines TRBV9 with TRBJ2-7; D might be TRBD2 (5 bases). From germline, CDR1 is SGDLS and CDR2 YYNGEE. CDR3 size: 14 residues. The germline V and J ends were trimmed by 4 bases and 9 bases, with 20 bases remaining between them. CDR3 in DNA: TGTGCCAGCAGCCCCTACGACTACGGGGAAGGGCAGTACTTC. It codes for CASSPYDYGEGQYF.

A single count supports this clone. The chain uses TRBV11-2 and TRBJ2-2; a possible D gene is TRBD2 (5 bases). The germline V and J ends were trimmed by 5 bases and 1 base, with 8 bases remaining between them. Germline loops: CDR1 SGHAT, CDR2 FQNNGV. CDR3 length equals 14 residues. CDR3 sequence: CASSPRGNTGELFF. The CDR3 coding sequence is TGTGCCAGCAGCCCCCGGGGGAACACCGGGGAGCTGTTTTTT. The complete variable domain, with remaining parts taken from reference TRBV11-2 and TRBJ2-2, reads EAGVAQSPRYKIIEKRQSVAFWCNPISGHATLYWYQQILGQGPKLLIQFQNNGVVDDSQLPKDRFSAERLKGVDSTLKIQPAKLEDSAVYLCASSPRGNTGELFFGEGSRLTVL.

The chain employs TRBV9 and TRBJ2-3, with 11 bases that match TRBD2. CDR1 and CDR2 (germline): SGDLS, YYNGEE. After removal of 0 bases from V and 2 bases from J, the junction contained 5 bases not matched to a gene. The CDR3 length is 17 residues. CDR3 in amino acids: CASSVEASGGPTDTQYF. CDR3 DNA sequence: TGTGCCAGCAGCGTAGAGGCTAGCGGGGGGCCCACAGATACGCAGTATTTT.

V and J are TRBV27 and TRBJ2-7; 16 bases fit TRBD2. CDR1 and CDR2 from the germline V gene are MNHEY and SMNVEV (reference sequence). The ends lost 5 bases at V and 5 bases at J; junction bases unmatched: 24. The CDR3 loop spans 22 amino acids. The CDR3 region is CASSPKVPGLAGGPLKSDEQYF. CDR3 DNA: TGTGCCAGCAGTCCGAAGGTCCCGGGACTAGCGGGAGGGCCTCTGAAGTCAGACGAGCAGTACTTC.

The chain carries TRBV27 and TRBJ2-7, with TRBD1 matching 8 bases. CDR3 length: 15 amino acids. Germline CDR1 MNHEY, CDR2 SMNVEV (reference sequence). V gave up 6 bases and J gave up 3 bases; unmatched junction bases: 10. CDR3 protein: CASRSLVGQGYEQYF. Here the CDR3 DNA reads TGTGCCAGCAGGTCCTTAGTAGGACAGGGCTACGAGCAGTACTTC.

The CDR3 spells CASSLNGGTGTAYGYTF. The CDR3 DNA reads as TGTGCCAGCAGCTTAAATGGAGGGACAGGGACGGCCTATGGCTACACCTTC. The rearrangement uses TRBV7-9 and TRBJ1-2; 9 bases agree with TRBD1. The J segment lost 4 bases and the V segment lost 2 bases, leaving 11 bases of the junction unmatched. The CDR3 is 17 amino acids. CDR1 is SEHNR, CDR2 FQNEAQ, per germline (reference sequence).

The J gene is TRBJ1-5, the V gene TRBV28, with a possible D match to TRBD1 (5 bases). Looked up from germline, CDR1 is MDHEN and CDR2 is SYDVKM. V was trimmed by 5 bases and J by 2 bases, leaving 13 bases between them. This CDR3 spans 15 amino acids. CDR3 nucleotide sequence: TGTGCCAGCAGTCTCGAGACGGGGGGCAATCAGCCCCAGCATTTT. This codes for CASSLETGGNQPQHF.

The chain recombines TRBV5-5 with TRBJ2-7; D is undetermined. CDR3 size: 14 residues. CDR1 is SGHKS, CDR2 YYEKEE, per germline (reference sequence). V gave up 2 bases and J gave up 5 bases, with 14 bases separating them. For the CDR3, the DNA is TGTGCCAGCAGCTTCCGGGTAATTGCTGACGAGCAGTACTTC. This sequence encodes CASSFRVIADEQYF.

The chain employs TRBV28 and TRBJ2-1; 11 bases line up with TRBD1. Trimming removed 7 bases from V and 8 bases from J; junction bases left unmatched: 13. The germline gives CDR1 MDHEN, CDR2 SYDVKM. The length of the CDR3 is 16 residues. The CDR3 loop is CASTDPPGTGGHEQFF. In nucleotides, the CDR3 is TGTGCCAGCACCGATCCACCCGGGACAGGGGGACATGAGCAGTTCTTC.

The DNA of the CDR3 is TGTGCCAGCAGCAAATCGGGGCGGACAGGGAGCCTCTACACCGGGGAGCTGTTTTTT. Translating gives CASSKSGRTGSLYTGELFF. This chain uses TRBV21-1 with TRBJ2-2; whether TRBD1, the table's D call, matches the DNA was not checked. TRBV21-1 constitutes a pseudogene. The CDR3 covers 19 residues.

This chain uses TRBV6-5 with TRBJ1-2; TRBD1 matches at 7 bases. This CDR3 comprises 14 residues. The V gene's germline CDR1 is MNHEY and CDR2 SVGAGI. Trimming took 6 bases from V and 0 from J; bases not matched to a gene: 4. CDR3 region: CASRMTGPNYGYTF. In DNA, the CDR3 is TGTGCCAGCAGGATGACAGGGCCTAACTATGGCTACACCTTC.

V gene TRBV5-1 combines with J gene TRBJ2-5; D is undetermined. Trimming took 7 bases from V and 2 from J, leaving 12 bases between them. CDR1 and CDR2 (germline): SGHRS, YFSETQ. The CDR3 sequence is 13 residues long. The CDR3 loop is CASESEPQETQYF. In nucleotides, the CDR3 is TGCGCCAGCGAATCGGAGCCGCAAGAGACCCAGTACTTC.

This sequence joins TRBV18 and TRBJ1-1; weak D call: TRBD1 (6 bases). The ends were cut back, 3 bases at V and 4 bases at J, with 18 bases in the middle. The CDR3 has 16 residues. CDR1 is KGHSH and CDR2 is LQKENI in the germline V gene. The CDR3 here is CASSPFFQGGATEAFF. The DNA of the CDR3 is TGTGCCAGCTCACCTTTTTTCCAAGGGGGTGCCACTGAAGCTTTCTTT.

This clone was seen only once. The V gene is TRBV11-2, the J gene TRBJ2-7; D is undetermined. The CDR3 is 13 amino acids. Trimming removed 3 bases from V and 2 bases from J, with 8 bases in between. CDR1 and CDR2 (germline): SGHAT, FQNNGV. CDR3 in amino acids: CASSFSLPYEQYF. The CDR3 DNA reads TGTGCCAGCAGCTTTAGCCTACCCTACGAGCAGTACTTC.

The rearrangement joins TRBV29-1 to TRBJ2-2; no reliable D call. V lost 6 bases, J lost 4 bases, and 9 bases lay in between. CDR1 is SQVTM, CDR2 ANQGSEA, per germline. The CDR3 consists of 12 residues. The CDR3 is CSVWWPTGELFF. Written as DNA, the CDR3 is TGCAGCGTGTGGTGGCCCACCGGGGAGCTGTTTTTT.

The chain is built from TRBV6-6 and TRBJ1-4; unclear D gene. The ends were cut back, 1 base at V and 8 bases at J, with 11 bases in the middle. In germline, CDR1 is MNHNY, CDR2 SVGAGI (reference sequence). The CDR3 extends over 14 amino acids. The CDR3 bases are TGTGCCAGCAGTTACTTCTATCTAGAGGAAAAACTGTTTTTT. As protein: CASSYFYLEEKLFF.

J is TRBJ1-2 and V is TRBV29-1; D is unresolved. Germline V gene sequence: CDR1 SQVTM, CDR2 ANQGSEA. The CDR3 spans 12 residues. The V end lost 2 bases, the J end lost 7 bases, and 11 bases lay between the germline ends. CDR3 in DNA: TGCAGCGTTGAATCCTCTTCGGGTGGCTACACCTTC. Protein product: CSVESSSGGYTF. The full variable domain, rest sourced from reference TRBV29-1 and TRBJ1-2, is SAVISQKPSRDICQRGTSLTIQCQVDSQVTMMFWYRQQPGQSLTLIATANQGSEATYESGFVIDKFPISRPNLTFSTLTVSNMSPEDSSIYLCSVESSSGGYTFGSGTRLTVV.

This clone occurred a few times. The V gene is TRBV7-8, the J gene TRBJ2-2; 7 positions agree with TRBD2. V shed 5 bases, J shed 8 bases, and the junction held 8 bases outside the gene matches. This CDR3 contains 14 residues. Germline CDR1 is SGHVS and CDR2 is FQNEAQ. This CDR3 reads CASSIGLVTGELFF. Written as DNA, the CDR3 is TGTGCCAGCAGCATCGGACTAGTAACTGGGGAGCTGTTTTTT.

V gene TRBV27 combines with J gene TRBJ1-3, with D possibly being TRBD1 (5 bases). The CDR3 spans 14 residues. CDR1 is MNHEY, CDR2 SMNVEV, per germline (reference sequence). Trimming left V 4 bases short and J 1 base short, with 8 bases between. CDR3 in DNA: TGTGCCAGCAGTTCTCGGGGGTCTGGAAACACCATATATTTT. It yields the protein CASSSRGSGNTIYF.

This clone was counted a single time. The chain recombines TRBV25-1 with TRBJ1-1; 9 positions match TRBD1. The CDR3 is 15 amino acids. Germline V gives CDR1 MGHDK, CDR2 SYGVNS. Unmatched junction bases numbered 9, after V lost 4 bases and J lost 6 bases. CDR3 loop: CASSVYRGPDAEAFF. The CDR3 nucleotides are TGTGCCAGCAGTGTATACAGGGGGCCCGACGCTGAAGCTTTCTTT.

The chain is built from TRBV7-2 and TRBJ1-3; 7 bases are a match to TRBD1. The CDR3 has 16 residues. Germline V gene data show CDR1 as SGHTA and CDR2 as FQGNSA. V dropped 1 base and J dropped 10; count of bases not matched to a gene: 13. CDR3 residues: CASSLEVTGRIGTIYF. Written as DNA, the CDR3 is TGTGCCAGCAGCTTAGAGGTGACAGGGAGAATAGGGACCATATATTTT.

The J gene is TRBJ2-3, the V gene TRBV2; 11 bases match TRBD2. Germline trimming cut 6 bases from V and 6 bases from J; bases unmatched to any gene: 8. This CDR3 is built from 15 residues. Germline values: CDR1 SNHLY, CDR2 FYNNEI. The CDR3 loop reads CASREDSGGADTQYF. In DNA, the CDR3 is TGTGCCAGCAGAGAGGATAGCGGGGGGGCGGATACGCAGTATTTT.